Listed below are T cell receptor beta chains from one sample, sequenced in a study of T-cell reconstitution after alpha-beta-depleted transplantation in children. Each CDR3 protein gets one entry after TCRdb re-called the PCR reads with MiXCR. The repertoire holds some 460,000 distinct CDR3 sequences, with around 15% as singletons. This specimen was PBMCs, mostly from graft donor cells, taken 360 days after TCRalphabeta/CD19-depleted stem cell transplant. The source is a boy in the first two years of life who had a stem cell transplant for Wiskott-Aldrich syndrome, so the T cells may come from the graft donor. The CDR3 runs from the conserved cysteine through the conserved F or W. Each record gives: J gene, V gene, clone size, D gene, CDR3 protein, CDR3 DNA. The D gene is left open where the match is weak. Rows give clone size only sometimes, using once, few, many, or a class for an expanded clone.

j_call: TRBJ1-5
v_call: TRBV12-3/TRBV12-4
clone_size: few
d_call: NA
cdr3_aa: CASSLSPFRQDNQPQHF
cdr3_nt: TGTGCCAGCAGTCTTAGCCCCTTCCGACAGGACAATCAGCCCCAGCATTTT

j_call: TRBJ1-1
v_call: TRBV3-1
clone_size: NA
d_call: NA
cdr3_aa: CASSPINVLGTEAFF
cdr3_nt: TGTGCCAGCAGCCCAATTAACGTCCTTGGGACTGAAGCTTTCTTT

j_call: TRBJ2-3
v_call: TRBV4-2
clone_size: few
d_call: TRBD2
cdr3_aa: CASSQDGSGGADTQYF
cdr3_nt: TGTGCCAGCAGCCAAGATGGTAGCGGGGGCGCAGATACGCAGTATTTT

j_call: TRBJ1-1
v_call: TRBV29-1
clone_size: few
d_call: TRBD1
cdr3_aa: CSGGQGTFTEAFF
cdr3_nt: TGCAGCGGCGGACAGGGAACTTTCACTGAAGCTTTCTTT

j_call: TRBJ2-1
v_call: TRBV5-1
clone_size: few
d_call: NA
cdr3_aa: CASSLARLGGHNEQFF
cdr3_nt: TGCGCCAGCAGCTTGGCCAGGTTGGGAGGACACAATGAGCAGTTCTTC

j_call: TRBJ2-6
v_call: TRBV20-1
clone_size: NA
d_call: NA
cdr3_aa: CSARRQSSGANVLTF
cdr3_nt: TGCAGTGCCAGAAGACAGTCCTCTGGGGCCAACGTCCTGACTTTC

j_call: TRBJ1-4
v_call: TRBV2
clone_size: NA
d_call: TRBD1
cdr3_aa: CASSDRFPTGWNEKLFF
cdr3_nt: TGTGCCAGCAGTGATCGGTTCCCGACAGGGTGGAATGAAAAACTGTTTTTT

j_call: TRBJ1-6
v_call: TRBV5-4
clone_size: NA
d_call: NA
cdr3_aa: CASSSVKGNSPLHF
cdr3_nt: TGTGCCAGCAGCTCGGTAAAAGGGAATTCACCCCTCCACTTT

j_call: TRBJ2-2
v_call: TRBV12-3/TRBV12-4
clone_size: NA
d_call: TRBD2
cdr3_aa: CASSFRLRGTGELFF
cdr3_nt: TGTGCCAGCAGTTTCCGTTTGCGGGGGACCGGGGAGCTGTTTTTT

j_call: TRBJ2-1
v_call: TRBV11-1
clone_size: NA
d_call: TRBD2
cdr3_aa: CASSLAPRLAGVYNEQFF
cdr3_nt: TGTGCCAGCAGCTTAGCCCCCCGACTAGCGGGAGTCTACAATGAGCAGTTCTTC

j_call: TRBJ1-6
v_call: TRBV12-3/TRBV12-4
clone_size: few
d_call: TRBD1
cdr3_aa: CASSWGQRHNSPLHF
cdr3_nt: TGTGCCAGCAGTTGGGGACAGAGACATAATTCACCCCTCCACTTT

j_call: TRBJ2-3
v_call: TRBV6-1
clone_size: NA
d_call: TRBD2
cdr3_aa: CASSEGVSGIADTQYF
cdr3_nt: TGTGCCAGCAGTGAAGGGGTTAGCGGGATTGCAGATACGCAGTATTTT

j_call: TRBJ1-5
v_call: TRBV7-8
clone_size: few
d_call: NA
cdr3_aa: CASSSHRQRNSNQPQHF
cdr3_nt: TGTGCCAGCAGCTCACACCGACAGCGAAATAGCAATCAGCCCCAGCATTTT

j_call: TRBJ2-7
v_call: TRBV20-1
clone_size: NA
d_call: NA
cdr3_aa: CSARDLRDTTTYEQYF
cdr3_nt: TGCAGTGCTAGAGATCTCCGGGACACCACAACCTACGAGCAGTACTTC

j_call: TRBJ1-2
v_call: TRBV4-1
clone_size: few
d_call: NA
cdr3_aa: CASSQDGAAGGYTF
cdr3_nt: TGCGCCAGCAGCCAAGACGGGGCTGCAGGTGGCTACACCTTC

j_call: TRBJ2-3
v_call: TRBV29-1
clone_size: few
d_call: TRBD2
cdr3_aa: CSVAGVVAGGGDTQYF
cdr3_nt: TGCAGCGTTGCGGGGGTGGTAGCGGGAGGTGGAGATACGCAGTATTTT

j_call: TRBJ1-1
v_call: TRBV4-1
clone_size: few
d_call: NA
cdr3_aa: CASSQEGKGRTEAFF
cdr3_nt: TGCGCCAGCAGCCAAGAGGGGAAGGGACGGACTGAAGCTTTCTTT

j_call: TRBJ2-4
v_call: TRBV5-1
clone_size: few
d_call: TRBD2
cdr3_aa: CASSLIVGGKNIQYF
cdr3_nt: TGCGCCAGCAGCTTGATTGTGGGGGGGAAAAACATTCAGTACTTC

j_call: TRBJ2-3
v_call: TRBV11-2
clone_size: many
d_call: NA
cdr3_aa: CASSLGRVPSTDTQYF
cdr3_nt: TGTGCCAGCAGCTTAGGCAGGGTCCCTAGCACAGATACGCAGTATTTT

j_call: TRBJ2-1
v_call: TRBV5-1
clone_size: NA
d_call: TRBD2
cdr3_aa: CASSLGLAGGRDNEQFF
cdr3_nt: TGCGCCAGCAGCCTAGGACTAGCGGGAGGTAGGGACAATGAGCAGTTCTTC

j_call: TRBJ2-7
v_call: TRBV7-9
clone_size: NA
d_call: TRBD1
cdr3_aa: CASSPLSPTGWGNEQYF
cdr3_nt: TGTGCCAGCAGCCCACTCAGCCCGACAGGGTGGGGCAACGAGCAGTACTTC

j_call: TRBJ2-3
v_call: TRBV5-5
clone_size: few
d_call: TRBD1
cdr3_aa: CASSLQGIPTLTDTQYF
cdr3_nt: TGTGCCAGCAGCTTACAGGGGATCCCAACATTAACAGATACGCAGTATTTT

j_call: TRBJ1-5
v_call: TRBV2
clone_size: NA
d_call: NA
cdr3_aa: CASSEEVQPQHF
cdr3_nt: TGTGCCAGCAGTGAAGAAGTTCAGCCCCAGCATTTT

j_call: TRBJ1-1
v_call: TRBV10-3
clone_size: NA
d_call: NA
cdr3_aa: CAISEQGTEAFF
cdr3_nt: TGTGCCATCAGTGAACAGGGAACTGAAGCTTTCTTT

j_call: TRBJ1-1
v_call: TRBV20-1
clone_size: few
d_call: NA
cdr3_aa: CSASLPRGMNTEAFF
cdr3_nt: TGCAGTGCCAGTCTTCCAAGGGGGATGAACACTGAAGCTTTCTTT

j_call: TRBJ2-2
v_call: TRBV15
clone_size: NA
d_call: NA
cdr3_aa: CATSTLTGELFF
cdr3_nt: TGTGCCACCAGCACTCTCACCGGGGAGCTGTTTTTT

j_call: TRBJ2-3
v_call: TRBV27
clone_size: NA
d_call: NA
cdr3_aa: CASSSLRGRLGTDTQYF
cdr3_nt: TGTGCCAGCAGTTCACTCAGGGGCCGCCTTGGGACAGATACGCAGTATTTT

j_call: TRBJ2-3
v_call: TRBV7-8
clone_size: few
d_call: TRBD2
cdr3_aa: CASSLLGRGTQYF
cdr3_nt: TGTGCCAGCAGCTTACTAGGGAGGGGTACGCAGTATTTT

j_call: TRBJ2-2
v_call: TRBV11-3
clone_size: NA
d_call: NA
cdr3_aa: CASSPRARNTGELFF
cdr3_nt: TGTGCCAGCAGCCCAAGAGCTCGGAACACCGGGGAGCTGTTTTTT

j_call: TRBJ2-5
v_call: TRBV12-3/TRBV12-4
clone_size: many
d_call: NA
cdr3_aa: CASSLAPQQETQYF
cdr3_nt: TGTGCCAGCAGTTTAGCCCCTCAGCAAGAGACCCAGTACTTC

j_call: TRBJ2-2
v_call: TRBV9
clone_size: NA
d_call: NA
cdr3_aa: CASSAGYNTGELFF
cdr3_nt: TGTGCCAGCAGCGCGGGGTATAACACCGGGGAGCTGTTTTTT

j_call: TRBJ2-5
v_call: TRBV5-1
clone_size: many
d_call: TRBD2
cdr3_aa: CASSLMGLAEYQETQYF
cdr3_nt: TGCGCCAGCAGCTTGATGGGACTAGCGGAGTACCAAGAGACCCAGTACTTC

j_call: TRBJ1-2
v_call: TRBV29-1
clone_size: many
d_call: TRBD1
cdr3_aa: CSVERDSEYYGYTF
cdr3_nt: TGCAGCGTTGAGAGGGACAGCGAGTACTATGGCTACACCTTC

j_call: TRBJ2-3
v_call: TRBV20-1
clone_size: few
d_call: NA
cdr3_aa: CSARGSAGLSYTQYF
cdr3_nt: TGCAGTGCTAGAGGATCAGCGGGCCTAAGCTATACGCAGTATTTT

j_call: TRBJ2-2
v_call: TRBV7-9
clone_size: many
d_call: NA
cdr3_aa: CASSLSRTGELFF
cdr3_nt: TGTGCCAGCAGCTTATCTCGCACCGGGGAGCTGTTTTTT

j_call: TRBJ2-1
v_call: TRBV4-3
clone_size: NA
d_call: NA
cdr3_aa: CASSQGLTGNNEQFF
cdr3_nt: TGCGCCAGCAGCCAGGGCCTAACAGGGAACAATGAGCAGTTCTTC

j_call: TRBJ2-3
v_call: TRBV7-6
clone_size: NA
d_call: NA
cdr3_aa: CASSPGFGDTDTQYF
cdr3_nt: TGTGCCAGCAGCCCGGGTTTCGGGGACACAGATACGCAGTATTTT

j_call: TRBJ2-4
v_call: TRBV28
clone_size: few
d_call: TRBD1
cdr3_aa: CASSSPGQGDIQYF
cdr3_nt: TGTGCCAGCAGTTCCCCGGGACAGGGGGACATTCAGTACTTC

j_call: TRBJ2-7
v_call: TRBV7-9
clone_size: NA
d_call: NA
cdr3_aa: CASSPGEAYEQYF
cdr3_nt: TGTGCCAGCAGCCCGGGGGAAGCCTACGAGCAGTACTTC

j_call: TRBJ2-1
v_call: TRBV11-1
clone_size: NA
d_call: NA
cdr3_aa: CASSLSKSRTGGPNEQFF
cdr3_nt: TGTGCCAGCAGCTTATCGAAAAGTCGCACCGGGGGCCCCAATGAGCAGTTCTTC